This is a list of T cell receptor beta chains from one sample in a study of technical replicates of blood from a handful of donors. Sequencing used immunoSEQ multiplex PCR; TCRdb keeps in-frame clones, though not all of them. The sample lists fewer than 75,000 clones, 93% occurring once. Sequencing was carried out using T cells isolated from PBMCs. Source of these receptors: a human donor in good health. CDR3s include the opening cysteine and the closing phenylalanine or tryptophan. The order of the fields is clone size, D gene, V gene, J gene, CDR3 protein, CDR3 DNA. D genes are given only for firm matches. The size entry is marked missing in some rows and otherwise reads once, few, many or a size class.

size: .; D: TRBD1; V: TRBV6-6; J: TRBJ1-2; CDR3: CASSGDRDRGYTF; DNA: TGTGCCAGCAGTGGGGACAGGGACCGCGGCTACACCTTC
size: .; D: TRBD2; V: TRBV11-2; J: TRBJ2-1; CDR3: CASSLAETSYNEQFF; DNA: TGTGCCAGCAGCCTAGCGGAGACCTCCTACAATGAGCAGTTCTTC
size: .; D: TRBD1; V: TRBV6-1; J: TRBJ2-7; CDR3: CASSDRGQSAEQYF; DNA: TGTGCCAGCAGTGACCGGGGACAGTCTGCCGAGCAGTACTTC
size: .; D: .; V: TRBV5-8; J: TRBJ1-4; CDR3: CASSEGGVTNEKLFF; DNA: TGTGCCAGCAGCGAGGGAGGAGTAACTAATGAAAAACTGTTTTTT
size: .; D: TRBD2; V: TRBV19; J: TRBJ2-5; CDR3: CASSMLPGLADRETQYF; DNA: TGTGCCAGTAGTATGCTACCGGGACTAGCGGACCGGGAGACCCAGTACTTC
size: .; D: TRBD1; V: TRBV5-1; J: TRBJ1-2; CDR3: CASSLGQGYYGYTF; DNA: TGCGCCAGCAGCTTGGGACAGGGCTACTATGGCTACACCTTC
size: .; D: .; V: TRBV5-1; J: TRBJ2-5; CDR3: CASSLGRQETQYF; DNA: TGCGCCAGCAGCTTGGGCAGACAAGAGACCCAGTACTTC
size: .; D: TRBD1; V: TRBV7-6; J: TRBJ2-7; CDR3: CASSPGTGAREQYF; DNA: TGTGCCAGCAGCCCCGGGACAGGGGCGCGGGAGCAGTACTTC
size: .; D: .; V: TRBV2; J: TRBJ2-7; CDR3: CASTERSTSYEQYF; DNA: TGTGCCAGCACGGAGCGGTCGACCTCCTACGAGCAGTACTTC
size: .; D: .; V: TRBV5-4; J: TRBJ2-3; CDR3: CASRWKGGVSTDTQYF; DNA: TGTGCCAGCAGATGGAAAGGCGGGGTTAGCACAGATACGCAGTATTTT
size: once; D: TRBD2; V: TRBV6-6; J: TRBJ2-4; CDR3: CASSWGGFGNIQYF; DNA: TGTGCCAGCTCCTGGGGGGGGTTTGGAAACATTCAGTACTTC
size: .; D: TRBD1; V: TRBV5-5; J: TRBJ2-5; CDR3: CASSLEDRPWETQYF; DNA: TGTGCCAGCAGCTTGGAGGACAGGCCATGGGAGACCCAGTACTTC
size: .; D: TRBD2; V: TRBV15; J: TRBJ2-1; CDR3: CATSRDTPSGRNEQFF; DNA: TGTGCCACCAGCAGAGATACGCCTAGCGGGCGTAATGAGCAGTTCTTC
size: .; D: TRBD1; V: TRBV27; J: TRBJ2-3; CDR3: CASSLGQGPTDTQYF; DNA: TGTGCCAGCAGTCTAGGACAGGGGCCCACAGATACGCAGTATTTT
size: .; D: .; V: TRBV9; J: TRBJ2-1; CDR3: CASSARTKHNEQFF; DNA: TGTGCCAGCAGCGCCAGGACTAAACACAATGAGCAGTTCTTC
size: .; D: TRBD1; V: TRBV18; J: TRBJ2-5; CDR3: CASSPGAGGETQYF; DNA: TGTGCCAGCTCACCAGGGGCAGGGGGCGAGACCCAGTACTTC
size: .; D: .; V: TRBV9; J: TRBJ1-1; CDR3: CASSAKTFPTEAFF; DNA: TGTGCCAGCAGCGCGAAGACATTCCCCACTGAAGCTTTCTTT
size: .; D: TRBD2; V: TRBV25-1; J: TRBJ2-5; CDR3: CASSEWTSGQETQYF; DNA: TGTGCCAGCAGTGAATGGACTAGCGGACAAGAGACCCAGTACTTC
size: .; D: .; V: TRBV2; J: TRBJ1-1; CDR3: CASSERQLNTEAFF; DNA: TGTGCCAGCAGTGAAAGACAGTTGAACACTGAAGCTTTCTTT
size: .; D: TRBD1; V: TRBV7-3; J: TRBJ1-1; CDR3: CASARGSSEAFF; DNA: TGTGCCAGCGCCAGGGGGTCCTCTGAAGCTTTCTTT
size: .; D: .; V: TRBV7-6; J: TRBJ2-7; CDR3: CASSSSQDSYEQYF; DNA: TGTGCCAGCAGCTCATCTCAGGACTCCTACGAGCAGTACTTC
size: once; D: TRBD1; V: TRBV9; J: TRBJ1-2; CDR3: CASSVGTGYGYTF; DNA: TGTGCCAGCAGCGTAGGGACAGGGTATGGCTACACCTTC
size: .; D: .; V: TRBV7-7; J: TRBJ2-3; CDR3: CASSARVTDTQYF; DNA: TGTGCTAGCAGCGCCAGGGTAACAGATACGCAGTATTTT
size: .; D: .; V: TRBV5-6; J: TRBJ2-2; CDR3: CASSIGGAGELFF; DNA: TGTGCCAGCAGCATAGGGGGGGCCGGGGAGCTGTTTTTT
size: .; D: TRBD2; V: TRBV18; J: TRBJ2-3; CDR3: CASSPFPSGGSGDTQYF; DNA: TGTGCCAGCTCACCATTTCCTAGCGGGGGATCGGGAGATACGCAGTATTTT
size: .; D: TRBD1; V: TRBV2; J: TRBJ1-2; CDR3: CASSGGTTNYGYTF; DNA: TGTGCCAGTTCAGGGGGGACGACTAACTATGGCTACACCTTC
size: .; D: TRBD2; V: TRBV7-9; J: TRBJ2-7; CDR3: CASSPKRLAGDEQYF; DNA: TGTGCCAGCAGCCCCAAGAGACTAGCGGGAGATGAGCAGTACTTC
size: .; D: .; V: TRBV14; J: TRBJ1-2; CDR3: CASSQDSKSGVRGYTF; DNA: TGTGCCAGCAGCCAAGACTCAAAATCAGGGGTGCGGGGCTACACCTTC
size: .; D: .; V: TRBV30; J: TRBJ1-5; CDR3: CAWSVLAYQPQHF; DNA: TGTGCCTGGAGTGTTCTAGCTTATCAGCCCCAGCATTTT
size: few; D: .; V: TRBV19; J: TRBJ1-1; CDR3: CASSSNTEAFF; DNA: TGTGCCAGTAGTTCTAACACTGAAGCTTTCTTT
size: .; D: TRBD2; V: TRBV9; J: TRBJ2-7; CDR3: CASSLAGSLAGGPEQYF; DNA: TGTGCCAGCAGCCTTGCCGGTTCCCTAGCGGGAGGTCCCGAGCAGTACTTC
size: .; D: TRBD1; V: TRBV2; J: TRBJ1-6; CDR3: CASSAHTGVYNSPLHF; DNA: TGTGCCAGCAGCGCCCATACAGGGGTCTATAATTCACCCCTCCACTTT
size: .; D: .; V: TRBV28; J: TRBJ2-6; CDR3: CASSPDSSGANVLTF; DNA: TGTGCCAGCAGCCCGGACAGCTCTGGGGCCAACGTCCTGACTTTC
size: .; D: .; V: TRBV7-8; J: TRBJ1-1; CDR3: CASSFRGGEAFF; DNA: TGTGCCAGCAGCTTCAGGGGTGGTGAAGCTTTCTTT
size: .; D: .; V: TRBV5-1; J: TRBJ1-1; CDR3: CASRGRDFATEAFF; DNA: TGCGCCAGCAGGGGGCGGGACTTTGCCACTGAAGCTTTCTTT
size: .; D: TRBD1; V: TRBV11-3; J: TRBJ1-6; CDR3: CASSLVGQVNSPLHF; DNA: TGTGCCAGCAGCTTAGTCGGACAGGTTAATTCACCCCTCCACTTT
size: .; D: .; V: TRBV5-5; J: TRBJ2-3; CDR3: CASSTDWDTQYF; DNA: TGTGCCAGCAGCACAGATTGGGATACGCAGTATTTT
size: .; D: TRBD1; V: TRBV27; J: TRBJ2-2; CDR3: CASSLTGGTGELFF; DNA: TGTGCCAGCAGTTTGACAGGGGGCACCGGGGAGCTGTTTTTT
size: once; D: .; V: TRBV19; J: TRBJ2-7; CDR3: CASSMLRGGYEQYF; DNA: TGTGCCAGTAGTATGCTCCGGGGAGGATACGAGCAGTACTTC
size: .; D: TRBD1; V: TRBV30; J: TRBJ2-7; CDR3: CAWRSRGLFSEQYF; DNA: TGTGCCTGGAGATCTAGGGGGCTATTTTCCGAGCAGTACTTC
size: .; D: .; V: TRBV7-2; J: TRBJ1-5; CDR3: CASSHDGGIQHF; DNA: TGTGCCAGCAGCCACGACGGGGGAATTCAGCATTTT
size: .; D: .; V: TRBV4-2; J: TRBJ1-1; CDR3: CASSQDLGNGDTEAFF; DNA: TGTGCCAGCAGCCAAGATTTGGGGAACGGGGACACTGAAGCTTTCTTT
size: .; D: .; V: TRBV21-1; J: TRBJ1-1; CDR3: CASSKSGTNTEAFF; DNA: TGTGCCAGCAGCAAAAGTGGCACGAACACTGAAGCTTTCTTT
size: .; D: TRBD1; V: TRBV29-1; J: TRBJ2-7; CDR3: CSVEGWVGQETEEQYF; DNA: TGCAGCGTTGAAGGATGGGTGGGACAGGAGACTGAAGAGCAGTACTTC
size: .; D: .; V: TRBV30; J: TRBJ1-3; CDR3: CAWSFGSSGNTIYF; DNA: TGTGCCTGGAGTTTTGGGAGCTCTGGAAACACCATATATTTT
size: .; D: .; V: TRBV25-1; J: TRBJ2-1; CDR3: CASSGSGRGQGYNEQFF; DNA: TGTGCCAGCAGTGGATCAGGGAGAGGGCAGGGGTACAATGAGCAGTTCTTC